The clone carrying this TCR beta chain has only one observation. This specimen belongs to a study of blood T cell repertoires in COVID-19. The assay was immunoSEQ multiplex PCR, and TCRdb's table has in-frame clones only and misses some. The data show 200,000 to 250,000 clones, approximately 87% seen once. The CDR3 runs 15 residues. Germline V gene data show CDR1 as SGHRS and CDR2 as YFSETQ. Trimming cost V 4 bases and J 2 bases, with 15 bases left between them. The TCR was taken from a man aged 55-75 years with acute or convalescent COVID-19. The gene calls are TRBV5-1 and TRBJ2-5; a weak D match, TRBD2 (6 bases). The sequenced material came from peripheral blood. CDR3 loop: CASSVSLAFQETQYF. The CDR3 DNA reads TGCGCCAGCAGCGTTTCACTAGCCTTTCAAGAGACCCAGTACTTC.